The sequence of this T cell receptor (beta chain) was determined in a study of identical twins. Study results and limitations: Clonotypes of the beta chain that were abundant in cord blood carried fewer insertions (memory repertoires showed none). Monozygotic twins shared more out-of-frame TCR alpha than recombination models predicted. Excess low generation probability was seen in twin-shared out-of-frame alpha sequences.

This clonotype was observed a few times. Its antigen is unknown. Trimming cost V 5 bases and J 3 bases; bases outside gene matches: 14. The CDR3 extends over 18 amino acids. cDNA molecules carried unique molecular identifiers, and template switching added a universal primer site. TCRdb passed the 5' RACE reads through MiXCR, listing each CDR3 protein once. Among about 890,000 distinct CDR3 sequences listed, roughly an eighth were seen once. These same data were also listed under a study on yellow fever vaccine responses in identical twins.

The material sequenced was PBMCs. The TCR comes from a woman younger than 35 in good health. The gene calls are TRBV12-3 or TRBV12-4 and TRBJ2-1; 9 nucleotides agree with TRBD1. This CDR3 is CASSPRGTGSIVYNEQFF. CDR3 nucleotides: TGTGCCAGCAGTCCCCGGGGGACAGGGTCTATCGTCTACAATGAGCAGTTCTTC.